These 27 T cell receptor beta chains were sequenced from one sample in a study of cytomegalovirus exposure and HLA in healthy donors. PCR involved 60 Vbeta and 13 Jbeta primers. Some clones are missing from TCRdb's copy, which holds only in-frame ones; the method was immunoSEQ multiplex PCR. This sample yields 200,000 to 300,000 clones, of which around 80% are seen a single time; around 5% belongs to the top ten. Source material: PBMCs. These receptors were obtained from a woman aged 40 to 55 in good health and CMV-seropositive.

This clone was seen more than once but under ten times. V and J are TRBV5-4 and TRBJ2-1; TRBD2 agrees at 11 bases. The junction had 0 bases not matched to a gene; V was cut back by 1 base and J by 6 bases. The CDR3 loop spans 14 amino acids. Germline V CDR1 and CDR2: SGHNT, YYREEE (reference sequence). The CDR3 region is CASSLTSGSNEQFF. For the CDR3, the DNA is TGTGCCAGCAGCTTGACTAGCGGGAGCAATGAGCAGTTCTTC.

The DNA for the CDR3 is TGTGCCAGCAGCTTCAGACTAGCGGGAGAGGAGACCCAGTACTTC. Its translation: CASSFRLAGEETQYF. This chain links TRBV7-9 with TRBJ2-5; 12 nucleotides agree with TRBD2. The trim removed 3 bases at V and 5 bases at J, leaving 4 bases unmatched. Per the germline V gene, CDR1 is SEHNR and CDR2 is FQNEAQ (reference sequence). This CDR3 comprises 15 residues.

The genes are TRBV4-2 and TRBJ2-7; TRBD2 matches 10 bases. Germline V gives CDR1 LGHNA, CDR2 YNFKEQ. J gave up 2 bases and V 0 bases, and 4 bases lay outside the gene matches. The CDR3 totals 16 residues. In DNA, the CDR3 is TGTGCCAGCAGCCAAGATCCCAGCGGGAGGGCCTACGAGCAGTACTTC. Protein product: CASSQDPSGRAYEQYF.

The J gene is TRBJ1-1, the V gene TRBV5-8; the match to TRBD1 covers 8 bases. Germline CDR1 reads SGHTS; CDR2 reads YDEGEE. The CDR3 totals 15 residues. V was pared by 4 bases and J by 4 bases, with 9 bases of the junction left unmatched. CDR3 coding DNA: TGTGCCAGCAGCCTTGACAGGGGTAGGGGCACTGAAGCTTTCTTT. This translates into CASSLDRGRGTEAFF.

On this clone itself: The same CDR3 arises from other DNA sequences in this sample as well. This chain uses TRBV9 with TRBJ1-1; D is possibly TRBD1 (6 bases). V was pared by 0 bases and J by 3 bases, with 12 bases between. The CDR3 is made up of 15 amino acids. Germline CDR1 SGDLS, CDR2 YYNGEE. The CDR3: CASSVDGRGYTEAFF. The DNA of the CDR3 is TGTGCCAGCAGCGTAGACGGCAGGGGCTACACTGAAGCTTTCTTT.

To note about this clone: One end of the junction fails to match germline, which may point to a read error. The chain couples TRBV7-9 to TRBJ1-4; D gene unclear. The CDR3 is 13 amino acids. CDR1 is SEHNR, CDR2 FQNEAQ, per germline (reference sequence). The DNA for the CDR3 is TGTTCCAGCTCTCCGGGGAGGTACGAAAAACTGTTTTTT. This sequence encodes CSSSPGRYEKLFF.

In DNA, the CDR3 is TGTGCCAGCAGTCCATACACAGGGGGCTCTGGAAACACCATATATTTT. Its protein product is CASSPYTGGSGNTIYF. J is TRBJ1-3 and V is TRBV27; 8 bases map to TRBD1. This CDR3 contains 16 residues. Trimming removed 5 bases from V and 0 bases from J; junction bases left unmatched: 6. Germline V gene data show CDR1 as MNHEY and CDR2 as SMNVEV (reference sequence).

The V gene is TRBV5-1, the J gene TRBJ2-3, with 10 bases matching TRBD2. Per germline, CDR1 SGHRS and CDR2 YFSETQ. This CDR3 region has 17 residues. The trim removed 3 bases at V and 2 bases at J, leaving 9 bases unmatched. CDR3 residues: CASSSSIAGGTTDTQYF. CDR3 sequence (DNA): TGCGCCAGCAGCTCCTCAATAGCGGGGGGAACCACAGATACGCAGTATTTT.

The chain joins TRBV30 to TRBJ2-3; a possible D gene is TRBD1 (5 bases). The CDR3 is 13 amino acids. Germline V gene lookup returns CDR1 GTSNPN and CDR2 SVGIG (reference sequence). The ends were cut back, 1 base at V and 9 bases at J, with 14 bases in the middle. CDR3 protein: CAWSARSAGTQYF. The DNA of the CDR3 is TGTGCCTGGAGTGCACGCAGTGCAGGGACGCAGTATTTT.

The rearrangement joins TRBV7-9 to TRBJ1-2; tentative D call: TRBD1 (6 bases). V was cut by 3 bases and J by 4 bases, with 12 bases left in between. Germline V lookup: CDR1 SEHNR, CDR2 FQNEAQ (reference sequence). CDR3 length: 14 amino acids. This CDR3 reads CASSFETGIYGYTF. The CDR3 DNA is TGTGCCAGCAGCTTTGAAACAGGGATCTATGGCTACACCTTC.

This chain uses TRBV5-6 with TRBJ1-2, with 10 nucleotides matching TRBD1. J lost 4 bases, V lost 4 bases, and 4 bases had no gene match. The germline CDR1 and CDR2 sequences are SGHDT and YYEEEE. CDR3 length: 14 residues. CDR3 nucleotide sequence: TGTGCCAGCAGCCGGGACAGGGGTACCTATGGCTACACCTTC. Translating it yields CASSRDRGTYGYTF.

The V and J genes are TRBV28 and TRBJ1-1, with 8 bases that match TRBD1. CDR1 and CDR2 (germline): MDHEN, SYDVKM. The CDR3 has 15 amino acids. Trimming cost V 1 base and J 5 bases; bases outside gene matches: 6. The chain's CDR3 is CASSLFQGAKTEAFF. In DNA, the CDR3 is TGTGCCAGCAGTTTATTTCAGGGGGCAAAGACTGAAGCTTTCTTT.

Details on this clone: No conserved phenylalanine or tryptophan is present at the end of the CDR3, so a read error is the likely explanation. No DNA is shown, since the ends of the CDR3 on it are uncertain; the CDR3 is the one TCRdb lists. This sequence joins TRBV21-1 and TRBJ1-1; the table's D call of TRBD1 was not tested on the DNA. TRBV21-1 is a known pseudogene. The CDR3 is made up of 11 amino acids, end residues included. CDR3 sequence reads: CASSKVLRQVD.

This clone was counted a few times. The rearrangement uses TRBV28 and TRBJ1-2, with 9 bases matching TRBD1. The CDR3 loop spans 14 amino acids. Unmatched junction bases numbered 8, after V lost 6 bases and J lost 6 bases. CDR1 MDHEN and CDR2 SYDVKM come from the germline V gene. CDR3 residues: CASRRNRGPDGYTF. The CDR3 DNA is TGTGCCAGCAGGCGAAACAGGGGGCCGGATGGCTACACCTTC.

CDR3 protein: CASSSQGVLNQPQHF. CDR3 nucleotides: TGTGCCAGCAGCTCCCAGGGGGTTCTCAATCAGCCCCAGCATTTT. V is TRBV7-8 and J is TRBJ1-5, with 7 bases aligning to TRBD1. This CDR3 is built from 15 residues. J gave up 3 bases and V 4 bases, and 6 bases lay outside the gene matches. Germline V gene lookup returns CDR1 SGHVS and CDR2 FQNEAQ.

The V gene is TRBV19, the J gene TRBJ2-2, with D possibly being TRBD2 (6 bases). From germline, CDR1 is LNHDA and CDR2 SQIVND (reference sequence). CDR3 size: 15 residues. The V and J ends lost 3 bases and 6 bases respectively, with 14 bases between them. The CDR3 nucleotides are TGTGCCAGTAGTATCCTCCGGGAGCCCCCCGGGGAGCTGTTTTTT. Its translation is CASSILREPPGELFF.

CDR3 residues: CASSLSGKTTDTQYF. The CDR3 DNA follows: TGTGCCAGCAGCTTATCCGGGAAAACCACAGATACGCAGTATTTT. This rearrangement joins TRBV7-3 to TRBJ2-3, with D possibly matching TRBD2 (5 bases). V was clipped by 2 bases and J by 2 bases, with 11 bases between them. Germline V lookup: CDR1 SGHTA, CDR2 FQGTGA. This CDR3 comprises 15 residues. The full variable domain, its missing parts supplied by reference TRBV7-3 and TRBJ2-3, is GAGVSQTPSNKVTEKGKYVELRCDPISGHTALYWYRQSLGQGPEFLIYFQGTGAADDSGLPNDRFFAVRPEGSVSTLKIQRTERGDSAVYLCASSLSGKTTDTQYFGPGTRLTVL.

The chain recombines TRBV6-1 with TRBJ1-4, with 7 bases matching TRBD1. This CDR3 region has 14 residues. Germline CDR1 MNHNS, CDR2 SASEGT. The V and J ends lost 6 bases and 4 bases, in that order; junction bases with no gene match: 5. The CDR3 region is CASRGQYINEKLFF. DNA for the CDR3: TGTGCCAGCAGGGGACAGTACATTAATGAAAAACTGTTTTTT.

The chain is built from TRBV5-6 and TRBJ2-1, with D perhaps matching TRBD1 (5 bases). The CDR3 spans 15 residues. Germline V gene lookup returns CDR1 SGHDT and CDR2 YYEEEE. The ends were cut back, 3 bases at V and 7 bases at J, with 17 bases in the middle. DNA for the CDR3: TGTGCCAGCAGCTCCCCCGACAGATTTACGAATGAGCAGTTCTTC. Its translation: CASSSPDRFTNEQFF.

The chain carries TRBV5-6 and TRBJ2-1, with 10 bases fitting TRBD2. This CDR3 has 16 amino acids. Germline lookup yields CDR1 SGHDT and CDR2 YYEEEE. V dropped 0 bases and J dropped 7; count of bases not matched to a gene: 7. The CDR3 bases are TGTGCCAGCAGCTTGGGGGCGTCTAGCGGGAGTAATGAGCAGTTCTTC. This encodes CASSLGASSGSNEQFF.

This clone was seen once. DNA of the CDR3: TGTGCCAGTAGTATTTCAGCCACAGGGGGCTTAGGGGCAGATACGCAGTATTTT. Translating it yields CASSISATGGLGADTQYF. The genes are TRBV19 and TRBJ2-3, with 9 nucleotides matching TRBD1. This CDR3 is built from 18 residues. J was trimmed by 4 bases and V by 3 bases; bases with no gene match: 14. Germline-derived CDR1 and CDR2 are LNHDA and SQIVND (reference sequence).

J is TRBJ2-5 and V is TRBV2; 12 bases are a match to TRBD2. This CDR3 contains 15 residues. Trimming removed 5 bases from V and 5 bases from J; junction bases left unmatched: 6. CDR1 is SNHLY and CDR2 is FYNNEI in the germline V gene. DNA of the CDR3: TGTGCCAGCAGTAATCTAGCGGGGGGGCTGGAGACCCAGTACTTC. Amino acid sequence: CASSNLAGGLETQYF.

This clone has a handful of counts. This chain uses TRBV9 with TRBJ1-1, with no clear D. Germline lookup yields CDR1 SGDLS and CDR2 YYNGEE. The CDR3 has 13 amino acids. V lost 3 bases and J 5 bases, leaving 11 bases between the germline ends. CDR3 in DNA: TGTGCCAGCAGCGCCGAGGGAAGAACTGAAGCTTTCTTT. It codes for CASSAEGRTEAFF.

This rearrangement joins TRBV5-1 to TRBJ1-2; 12 nucleotides match TRBD1. The CDR3 contains 18 residues. Germline-derived CDR1 and CDR2 are SGHRS and YFSETQ. The V and J ends lost 0 bases and 4 bases, in that order; junction bases with no gene match: 10. The CDR3 DNA sequence: TGCGCCAGCAGCTTGGTCCGGGACAGGGGGCCACTTAGCTATGGCTACACCTTC. Amino acid sequence: CASSLVRDRGPLSYGYTF.

The J gene is TRBJ1-2, the V gene TRBV7-6, with TRBD1 matching over 7 bases. J gave up 6 bases and V 4 bases, and 8 bases lay outside the gene matches. Per germline, CDR1 SGHVS and CDR2 FNYEAQ. The CDR3 is 14 residues long. The CDR3 here is CASSSATGSNGYTF. CDR3 nucleotides: TGTGCCAGCAGCTCAGCGACAGGGTCGAATGGCTACACCTTC.

V gene TRBV14 combines with J gene TRBJ1-1; 7 bases are a match to TRBD1. CDR1 SGHDN and CDR2 FVKESK come from the germline V gene. J lost 1 base, V lost 5 bases, and 4 bases had no gene match. The CDR3 totals 14 residues. The CDR3 loop is CASSEGQRNTEAFF. Here the CDR3 DNA reads TGTGCCAGCAGCGAGGGACAGAGGAACACTGAAGCTTTCTTT.

V usage is TRBV5-4 and J usage is TRBJ2-3; 9 nucleotides match TRBD2. The junction had 5 bases not matched to a gene; V was cut back by 3 bases and J by 0 bases. This CDR3 contains 16 residues. The V gene's germline CDR1 is SGHNT and CDR2 YYREEE (reference sequence). CDR3 amino acids: CASSSKTSGSTDTQYF. The CDR3 bases are TGTGCCAGCAGCTCGAAGACTAGCGGAAGCACAGATACGCAGTATTTT.